The rows below give T cell receptor beta chains drawn from one sample of a study of CD8 T cells in Susac syndrome. TCRdb re-called the immunoSEQ multiplex PCR reads through MiXCR, storing one row per CDR3 protein. The sample lists approximately 120,000 distinct CDR3 sequences, 90% to 95% occurring once. Specimen: CD4+ T cells from PBMCs. The source is a human donor in good health. CDR3s include the opening cysteine and the closing phenylalanine or tryptophan. The D gene is left open where the match is weak. A clone size is listed for some rows: how often the clone was seen (once, few, many), or a class if it is expanded.

length	J	size	D	V	CDR3	DNA
14	TRBJ2-5	.	.	TRBV29-1	CSVGLAVGGETQYF	TGCAGCGTTGGTTTAGCGGTAGGGGGGGAGACCCAGTACTTC
17	TRBJ2-3	.	TRBD2	TRBV5-1	CASSLGTSGTYTDTQYF	TGCGCCAGCAGCTTGGGGACTAGCGGGACCTACACAGATACGCAGTATTTT
14	TRBJ2-7	.	TRBD1	TRBV5-1	CASSPDRVAYEQYF	TGCGCCAGCAGCCCTGACAGGGTAGCCTACGAGCAGTACTTC
15	TRBJ1-1	.	TRBD1	TRBV4-3	CASSQSTGQAVEAFF	TGCGCCAGCAGCCAAAGTACAGGACAGGCGGTAGAAGCTTTCTTT
16	TRBJ2-7	once	.	TRBV4-1	CASSPNKAGNSYEQYF	TGCGCCAGCAGCCCCAATAAAGCGGGTAACTCCTACGAGCAGTACTTC
14	TRBJ2-2	.	TRBD2	TRBV20-1	CSATSGRNTGELFF	TGCAGTGCTACTAGCGGGAGGAACACCGGGGAGCTGTTTTTT
15	TRBJ1-5	.	TRBD1	TRBV5-1	CASSPGQIYNQPQHF	TGCGCCAGCAGCCCGGGACAGATCTACAATCAGCCCCAGCATTTT
14	TRBJ1-1	.	TRBD1	TRBV5-4	CASSRQGEGTEAFF	TGTGCCAGCAGCCGTCAGGGGGAGGGCACTGAAGCTTTCTTT
15	TRBJ2-6	.	.	TRBV20-1	CSARKWIAGANVLTF	TGCAGTGCTAGAAAGTGGATTGCTGGGGCCAACGTCCTGACTTTC
13	TRBJ1-1	.	TRBD1	TRBV29-1	CSVGGQSNTEAFF	TGCAGCGTTGGGGGACAGTCGAACACTGAAGCTTTCTTT
15	TRBJ2-1	.	TRBD2	TRBV12-3/TRBV12-4	CASRTRRGVTNEQFF	TGTGCCAGCAGGACGAGACGGGGGGTAACCAATGAGCAGTTCTTC
15	TRBJ2-5	.	TRBD1	TRBV5-1	CASSLGDRPQETQYF	TGCGCCAGCAGCTTGGGGGACAGGCCCCAAGAGACCCAGTACTTC
16	TRBJ2-7	.	TRBD1	TRBV5-1	CASSPDPGRGYYEQYF	TGCGCCAGCAGCCCGGACCCCGGCAGGGGGTACTACGAGCAGTACTTC
14	TRBJ2-7	.	TRBD2	TRBV10-3	CAIRTGTSGDEQYF	TGTGCCATCAGAACCGGGACTAGCGGAGACGAGCAGTACTTC
16	TRBJ1-2	.	TRBD1	TRBV5-4	CASSLVGVDRGRGYTF	TGTGCCAGCAGCTTGGTAGGTGTCGACAGGGGGCGAGGCTACACCTTC
15	TRBJ2-7	.	TRBD2	TRBV14	CASSQGLAGGYEQYF	TGTGCCAGCAGCCAAGGCCTAGCGGGAGGTTACGAGCAGTACTTC
16	TRBJ2-2	.	.	TRBV7-9	CASSPPWTVSTGELFF	TGTGCCAGCAGCCCGCCTTGGACGGTCTCCACCGGGGAGCTGTTTTTT
12	TRBJ2-3	.	TRBD2	TRBV3-1	CASQREADTQYF	TGTGCCAGCCAGCGGGAGGCAGATACGCAGTATTTT
11	TRBJ1-1	.	.	TRBV30	CAWKMGFEAFF	TGTGCCTGGAAAATGGGTTTCGAAGCTTTCTTT
14	TRBJ2-7	.	TRBD1	TRBV20-1	CSARGFGTDYEQYF	TGCAGTGCTAGAGGTTTTGGGACAGATTACGAGCAGTACTTC
13	TRBJ1-1	.	.	TRBV5-1	CASSSQLNTEAFF	TGCGCCAGCAGCTCTCAATTGAACACTGAAGCTTTCTTT
13	TRBJ2-7	.	.	TRBV7-2	CASSSRTGYEQYF	TGTGCCAGCAGCTCCCGGACTGGCTACGAGCAGTACTTC
14	TRBJ1-3	.	.	TRBV20-1	CSASIGGSGNTIYF	TGCAGTGCTAGTATCGGGGGAAGTGGAAACACCATATATTTT
13	TRBJ1-2	.	.	TRBV27	CASSLSGGVGYTF	TGTGCCAGCAGTTTATCGGGGGGCGTTGGCTACACCTTC
14	TRBJ2-7	.	.	TRBV7-8	CASSWSRDGYEQYF	TGTGCCAGCAGCTGGTCCCGGGACGGGTACGAGCAGTACTTC
14	TRBJ1-5	.	.	TRBV19	CASSISMGDQPQHF	TGTGCCAGTAGTATAAGTATGGGGGACCAGCCCCAGCATTTT
18	TRBJ2-3	.	TRBD2	TRBV30	CAWSRPYGTSGGTDTQYF	TGTGCCTGGAGTAGGCCGTACGGGACTAGCGGGGGCACAGATACGCAGTATTTT
16	TRBJ2-1	once	TRBD2	TRBV20-1	CSARFFGGSFYNEQFF	TGCAGTGCTAGATTCTTCGGCGGGAGTTTTTACAATGAGCAGTTCTTC
14	TRBJ1-1	.	.	TRBV5-1	CASSLEGRDTEAFF	TGCGCCAGCAGCTTGGAAGGGAGAGACACTGAAGCTTTCTTT
16	TRBJ2-2	.	.	TRBV5-1	CASSPPGRLNTGELFF	TGCGCCAGCAGCCCGCCGGGACGGCTGAACACCGGGGAGCTGTTTTTT
17	TRBJ2-6	.	TRBD1	TRBV6-5	CASSWQGVPSGANVLTF	TGTGCCAGCAGTTGGCAGGGGGTGCCCTCTGGGGCCAACGTCCTGACTTTC
13	TRBJ2-7	.	.	TRBV5-1	CASREWTDYEQYF	TGCGCCAGCAGAGAGTGGACAGACTACGAGCAGTACTTC
13	TRBJ2-3	.	TRBD2	TRBV29-1	CSVELAGVGTQYF	TGCAGCGTTGAGCTGGCGGGAGTAGGCACGCAGTATTTT
14	TRBJ2-1	.	.	TRBV2	CASRAASSYNEQFF	TGTGCCAGCAGAGCTGCCAGCTCCTACAATGAGCAGTTCTTC
16	TRBJ2-2	.	TRBD1	TRBV5-6	CASSFRKGADTGELFF	TGTGCCAGCAGCTTTCGGAAGGGGGCAGACACCGGGGAGCTGTTTTTT
14	TRBJ2-5	once	.	TRBV27	CASSPKSGQETQYF	TGTGCCAGCAGTCCCAAATCCGGGCAAGAGACCCAGTACTTC
16	TRBJ2-1	.	TRBD2	TRBV20-1	CSASSSGTSTNNEQFF	TGCAGTGCTTCGAGTTCCGGGACTAGCACCAACAATGAGCAGTTCTTC
14	TRBJ2-1	.	.	TRBV15	CATSRGDRYNEQFF	TGTGCCACCAGCAGGGGAGACAGGTACAATGAGCAGTTCTTC
17	TRBJ2-3	once	TRBD2	TRBV30	CAWSGIWTSGSLDTQYF	TGTGCCTGGAGCGGTATCTGGACTAGCGGGAGTTTAGATACGCAGTATTTT
12	TRBJ1-4	.	.	TRBV2	CASSTGSRELFF	TGTGCCAGCAGTACCGGATCTAGGGAACTGTTTTTT
18	TRBJ2-7	.	TRBD2	TRBV23-1	CASSQSGVGAGDGGEQYF	TGCGCCAGCAGTCAATCGGGTGTGGGAGCGGGAGACGGGGGCGAGCAGTACTTC
13	TRBJ2-5	.	TRBD1	TRBV20-1	CSARVQGEETQYF	TGCAGTGCTAGGGTACAGGGGGAAGAGACCCAGTACTTC
14	TRBJ2-3	.	.	TRBV29-1	CSVGKGPGINTQYF	TGCAGCGTTGGGAAGGGGCCTGGAATTAATACGCAGTATTTT
16	TRBJ2-7	.	.	TRBV21-1	CASSKNSEFAVDEQYF	TGTGCCAGCAGCAAAAATTCGGAGTTTGCGGTTGACGAGCAGTACTTC
11	TRBJ2-1	.	.	TRBV28	CASMISNEQFF	TGTGCCAGCATGATATCAAATGAGCAGTTCTTC
14	TRBJ2-1	.	TRBD2	TRBV4-3	CASSQQLAGAQQFF	TGCGCCAGCAGCCAGCAACTAGCGGGAGCTCAGCAGTTCTTC
15	TRBJ2-1	.	.	TRBV3-1	CASSPRGADYNEQFF	TGTGCCAGCAGCCCACGGGGAGCGGATTACAATGAGCAGTTCTTC
17	TRBJ2-2	.	.	TRBV29-1	CSVDKGDRWRATGELFF	TGCAGCGTTGATAAGGGGGATCGGTGGCGAGCCACCGGGGAGCTGTTTTTT
13	TRBJ2-7	.	TRBD1	TRBV9	CASSASTGGEQYF	TGTGCCAGCAGCGCGAGCACAGGGGGCGAGCAGTACTTC